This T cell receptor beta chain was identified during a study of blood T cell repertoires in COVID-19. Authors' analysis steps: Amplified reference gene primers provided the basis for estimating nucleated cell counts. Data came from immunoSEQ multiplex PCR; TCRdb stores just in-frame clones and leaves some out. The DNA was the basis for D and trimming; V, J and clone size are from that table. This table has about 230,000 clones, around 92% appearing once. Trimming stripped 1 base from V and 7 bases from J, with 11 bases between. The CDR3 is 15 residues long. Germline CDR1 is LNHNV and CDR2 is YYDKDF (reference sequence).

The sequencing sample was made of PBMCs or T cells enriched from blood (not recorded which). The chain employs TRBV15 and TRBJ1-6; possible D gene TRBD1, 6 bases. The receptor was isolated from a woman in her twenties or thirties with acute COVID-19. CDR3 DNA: TGTGCCACCAGCAGAGCGGGACACGAAAATTCACCCCTCCACTTT. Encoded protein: CATSRAGHENSPLHF.